The present T cell receptor (beta chain) was sequenced within a study of tumour-infiltrating T cells in Burkitt lymphoma. At the level of the study: Overall and progression-free survival were predicted by productive clonality.

Germline V CDR1 and CDR2: MNHNY, SVGAGI (reference sequence). The V and J ends lost 3 bases and 1 base respectively, with 9 bases between them. This CDR3 has 14 amino acids. Sequencing was performed with immunoSEQ multiplex PCR; in TCRdb, only in-frame clones are kept and a portion is missing. The sample has some 2,500 clones, 88% seen once; the top ten hold roughly a sixth. The specimen was tumor tissue. The TCR comes from a human donor with diffuse large B-cell lymphoma. The genes are TRBV6-6 and TRBJ2-5, with D hard to call. The CDR3 spells CASSYQSPQETQYF. The DNA of the CDR3 is TGTGCCAGCAGTTATCAATCACCCCAAGAGACCCAGTACTTC.